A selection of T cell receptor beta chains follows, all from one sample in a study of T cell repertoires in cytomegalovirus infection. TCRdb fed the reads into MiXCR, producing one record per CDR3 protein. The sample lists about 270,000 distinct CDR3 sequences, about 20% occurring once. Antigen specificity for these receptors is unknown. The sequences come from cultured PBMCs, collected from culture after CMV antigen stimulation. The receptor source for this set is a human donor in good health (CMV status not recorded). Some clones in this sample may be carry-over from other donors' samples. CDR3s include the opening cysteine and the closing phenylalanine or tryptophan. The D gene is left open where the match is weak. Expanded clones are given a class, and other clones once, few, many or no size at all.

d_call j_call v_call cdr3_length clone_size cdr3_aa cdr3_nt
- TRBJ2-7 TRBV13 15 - CASSLEGQLSYEQYF TGTGCCAGCAGCTTAGAGGGCCAGCTTAGCTACGAGCAGTACTTC
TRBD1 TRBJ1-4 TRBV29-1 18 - CSVEDAVRDRGTNEKLFF TGCAGCGTTGAAGACGCTGTCCGGGACAGGGGGACTAATGAAAAACTGTTTTTT
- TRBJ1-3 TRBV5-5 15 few CASSFGRGPGNTIYF TGTGCCAGCAGCTTCGGCAGGGGCCCTGGAAACACCATATATTTT
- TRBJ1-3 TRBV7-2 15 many CASSLAGDSGNTIYF TGTGCCAGCAGCTTAGCAGGGGACTCTGGAAACACCATATATTTT
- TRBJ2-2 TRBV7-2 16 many CASSLAAGRGTGELFF TGTGCCAGCAGCTTAGCGGCGGGAAGGGGGACCGGGGAGCTGTTTTTT
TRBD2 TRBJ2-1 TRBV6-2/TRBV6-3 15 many CASSRTSGTYNEQFF TGTGCCAGCAGCCGAACTAGCGGGACGTACAATGAGCAGTTCTTC
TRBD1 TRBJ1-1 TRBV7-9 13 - CASSPTGEVEAFF TGTGCCAGCAGTCCAACAGGGGAGGTTGAAGCTTTCTTT
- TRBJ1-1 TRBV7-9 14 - CASSLGWINTEAFF TGTGCCAGCAGCTTAGGATGGATTAACACTGAAGCTTTCTTT
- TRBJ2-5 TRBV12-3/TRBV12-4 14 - CASTLMLEGETQYF TGTGCCAGCACCCTGATGCTCGAAGGGGAGACCCAGTACTTC
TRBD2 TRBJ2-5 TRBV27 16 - CASSLSLGLEGETQYF TGTGCCAGCAGTTTAAGTTTGGGACTAGAAGGAGAGACCCAGTACTTC
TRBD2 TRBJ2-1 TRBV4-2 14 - CASSQDGTSNEQFF TGTGCCAGCAGCCAAGACGGGACTAGCAATGAGCAGTTCTTC
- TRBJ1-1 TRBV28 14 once CASSPSYRNTEAFF TGTGCCAGCAGCCCAAGTTACAGGAACACTGAAGCTTTCTTT
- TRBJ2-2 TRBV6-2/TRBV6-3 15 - CASSHRASNTGELFF TGTGCCAGCAGCCACCGAGCCTCGAACACCGGGGAGCTGTTTTTT